The 31 T cell receptor beta chains presented below share a single source sample, sequenced in a study of blood T cell repertoires in COVID-19. TCRdb's table, derived via immunoSEQ multiplex PCR, lists solely in-frame clones and lacks some. The sample records more than 85,000 clones, roughly 80% being singletons. Sample: peripheral blood. The receptors here all came from a human donor in a cohort sampled during active COVID-19.

This chain uses TRBV6-5 with TRBJ2-1; the match to TRBD2 covers 8 bases. Germline loops: CDR1 MNHEY, CDR2 SVGAGI. V dropped 0 bases and J dropped 9; count of bases not matched to a gene: 10. The CDR3 consists of 16 residues. This chain's CDR3 is CASSYSGPREVSEQFF. In DNA form, the CDR3 reads TGTGCCAGCAGTTACTCGGGACCGCGGGAGGTGAGTGAGCAGTTCTTC.

V and J are TRBV19 and TRBJ1-5, with TRBD1 matching over 7 bases. CDR1 and CDR2 from the germline V gene are LNHDA and SQIVND (reference sequence). CDR3 length: 17 amino acids. The V and J ends lost 0 bases and 4 bases, in that order; junction bases with no gene match: 9. This CDR3 is CASSIEVGTASNQPQHF. In DNA, the CDR3 is TGTGCCAGTAGTATAGAGGTTGGGACAGCCTCGAATCAGCCCCAGCATTTT.

This clone was detected only a few times. This chain connects TRBV7-2 to TRBJ1-2; D is undetermined. Trimming stripped 5 bases from V and 4 bases from J, with 11 bases between. Germline CDR1 SGHTA, CDR2 FQGNSA. CDR3 length: 13 residues. CDR3 nucleotides: TGTGCCAGCAGCCTTAACAGCCGCTATGGCTACACCTTC. Amino acid sequence: CASSLNSRYGYTF.

This clone was counted between two and nine times. The genes are TRBV2 and TRBJ1-5, with a tentative D call TRBD1 (5 bases). This CDR3 is 13 amino acids long. The V and J ends lost 3 bases and 5 bases respectively, with 8 bases between them. Germline V lookup: CDR1 SNHLY, CDR2 FYNNEI. The DNA for the CDR3 is TGTGCCAGCAGTGATCAGGGCCATCAGCCCCAGCATTTT. Encoded protein: CASSDQGHQPQHF.

CDR3: CASSVVSSDTQYF. CDR3 nucleotides: TGTGCCAGCAGCGTAGTTTCCTCAGATACGCAGTATTTT. V and J are TRBV9 and TRBJ2-3; no clear D. Germline CDR1 and CDR2: SGDLS and YYNGEE. V lost 0 bases and J 4 bases, leaving 6 bases between the germline ends. CDR3 size: 13 residues.

The chain is built from TRBV5-1 and TRBJ2-7, with 8 positions matching TRBD1. The CDR3 is 14 amino acids. Germline values: CDR1 SGHRS, CDR2 YFSETQ. The V segment lost 5 bases and the J segment 4 bases; nucleotides outside the gene matches: 8. The chain's CDR3 is CASSNPGQVYEQYF. The CDR3 DNA is TGCGCCAGCAGTAATCCGGGACAGGTGTACGAGCAGTACTTC.

The chain is built from TRBV7-9 and TRBJ2-2; 8 nucleotides match TRBD1. CDR3 length: 13 residues. The V gene end was trimmed by 5 bases and the J gene end by 7 bases; junction bases not matched to a gene: 3. Germline lookup yields CDR1 SEHNR and CDR2 FQNEAQ (reference sequence). The CDR3 region is CASSRQGSGELFF. DNA of the CDR3: TGTGCCAGCAGCAGACAGGGGAGCGGGGAGCTGTTTTTT.

V is TRBV6-5 and J is TRBJ2-1; D is possibly TRBD1 (6 bases). The CDR3 sequence is 15 residues long. The V gene's germline CDR1 is MNHEY and CDR2 SVGAGI. The ends were cut back, 2 bases at V and 2 bases at J, with 10 bases in the middle. In DNA, the CDR3 is TGTGCCAGCAGTTACGGGGGCCCGGCCTACAATGAGCAGTTCTTC. It translates to CASSYGGPAYNEQFF.

The chain employs TRBV19 and TRBJ2-1; 8 nucleotides agree with TRBD2. The length of the CDR3 is 17 residues. The germline V gene encodes CDR1 LNHDA and CDR2 SQIVND (reference sequence). V was clipped by 9 bases and J by 5 bases; unmatched bases: 18. Here the CDR3 DNA reads TGTGCCAGCAGAAGAGCGCCAAGCGGGAGCCCGAACAATGAGCAGTTCTTC. Protein product: CASRRAPSGSPNNEQFF. The full variable domain, with the rest looked up from reference TRBV19 and TRBJ2-1, is DGGITQSPKYLFRKEGQNVTLSCEQNLNHDAMYWYRQDPGQGLRLIYYSQIVNDFQKGDIAEGYSVSREKKESFPLTVTSAQKNPTAFYLCASRRAPSGSPNNEQFFGPGTRLTVL.

The chain combines TRBV4-3 with TRBJ2-3; D call uncertain. Trimming stripped 1 base from V and 0 bases from J, with 5 bases between. The length of the CDR3 is 14 residues. Germline assignment: CDR1 LGHNA and CDR2 YSLEER. The CDR3: CASSQGPSTDTQYF. The CDR3 DNA reads as TGCGCCAGCAGCCAAGGGCCTAGCACAGATACGCAGTATTTT.

V and J are TRBV11-2 and TRBJ1-3; the D is unclear. The CDR3 runs to 15 residues. The V end lost 0 bases, the J end lost 0 bases, and 6 bases lay between the germline ends. The germline V gene encodes CDR1 SGHAT and CDR2 FQNNGV. In nucleotides, the CDR3 is TGTGCCAGCAGCTTAGAACAGATCTCTGGAAACACCATATATTTT. Translating gives CASSLEQISGNTIYF.

The genes are TRBV13 and TRBJ1-2; D is perhaps TRBD1 (5 bases). There are 17 residues in the CDR3. The V and J ends lost 4 bases and 0 bases respectively, with 18 bases between them. CDR1 and CDR2 (germline): PRHDT, FYEKMQ (reference sequence). CDR3 in amino acids: CASSYPGGALANYGYTF. In DNA, the CDR3 is TGTGCCAGCAGCTACCCAGGCGGGGCCTTAGCTAACTATGGCTACACCTTC.

This clone came up once. This sequence joins TRBV6-5 and TRBJ2-1, with no clear D. The CDR3 totals 13 residues. Trimming took off 5 bases at V and 4 bases at J, with 9 bases between the two ends. The germline gives CDR1 MNHEY, CDR2 SVGAGI. The CDR3 sequence is CASSLRSYNEQFF. CDR3 nucleotide sequence: TGTGCCAGCAGTCTCCGGAGTTACAATGAGCAGTTCTTC.

This rearrangement joins TRBV29-1 to TRBJ2-3; possible D gene TRBD2, 5 bases. V lost 4 bases, J lost 4 bases, and 15 bases lay in between. Germline assignment: CDR1 SQVTM and CDR2 ANQGSEA. The CDR3 has 14 amino acids. The CDR3 bases are TGCAGCGTTGCGGTGGCTAGAGGGTCAGATACGCAGTATTTT. Its protein is CSVAVARGSDTQYF.

The chain couples TRBV24-1 to TRBJ1-2; D gene ambiguous. Germline CDR1 and CDR2: KGHDR and SFDVKD. CDR3 length equals 14 residues. The V end lost 1 base, the J end lost 1 base, and 6 bases lay between the germline ends. CDR3 nucleotide sequence: TGTGCCACCAGTGATTTCGAACTTAACTATGGCTACACCTTC. Translating gives CATSDFELNYGYTF.

The gene calls are TRBV3-1 (or the pseudogene TRBV3-2) and TRBJ2-7; D is unresolved. There are 14 residues in the CDR3. V lost 1 base and J lost 2, with 9 bases in between. The germline V gene encodes CDR1 LGHDT and CDR2 YNNKEL (reference sequence). The CDR3 is CASSQVVTPYEQYF. Written as DNA, the CDR3 is TGTGCCAGCAGCCAAGTAGTAACTCCCTACGAGCAGTACTTC.

The gene calls are TRBV18 and TRBJ2-7; D gene unclear. Between the trimmed V and J ends, which lost 3 bases and 6 bases, there was a span of 15 bases. The CDR3 contains 14 residues. The germline CDR1 and CDR2 sequences are KGHSH and LQKENI. The CDR3 DNA follows: TGTGCCAGCTCACCGCCTCCTGACATCGGCGAGCAGTACTTC. Protein sequence: CASSPPPDIGEQYF. The variable domain in full, completed from reference TRBV18 and TRBJ2-7, reads NAGVMQNPRHLVRRRGQEARLRCSPMKGHSHVYWYRQLPEEGLKFMVYLQKENIIDESGMPKERFSAEFPKEGPSILRIQQVVRGDSAAYFCASSPPPDIGEQYFGPGTRLTVT.

This chain joins TRBV7-3 and TRBJ2-1; TRBD2 aligns across 7 bases. The CDR3 is 16 amino acids. Trimming cost V 1 base and J 5 bases; bases outside gene matches: 8. CDR1 SGHTA and CDR2 FQGTGA come from the germline V gene. In DNA, the CDR3 is TGTGCCAGCAGCTTAAATGGACTAGGTGTAGACAATGAGCAGTTCTTC. Its translation: CASSLNGLGVDNEQFF. Supplemented by reference TRBV7-3 and TRBJ2-1, the full variable domain reads GAGVSQTPSNKVTEKGKYVELRCDPISGHTALYWYRQSLGQGPEFLIYFQGTGAADDSGLPNDRFFAVRPEGSVSTLKIQRTERGDSAVYLCASSLNGLGVDNEQFFGPGTRLTVL.

The chain couples TRBV25-1 to TRBJ2-7; TRBD1 agrees at 7 bases. Germline assignment: CDR1 MGHDK and CDR2 SYGVNS. This CDR3 comprises 15 residues. V was pared by 4 bases and J by 0 bases, with 6 bases of the junction left unmatched. The CDR3 DNA reads as TGTGCCAGCAGTGCGCAACAGGGGATCTCCTACGAGCAGTACTTC. Protein product: CASSAQQGISYEQYF.

J is TRBJ2-1 and V is TRBV19; a weak D match, TRBD2 (6 bases). V lost 6 bases and J lost 1, with 13 bases in between. This CDR3 contains 15 residues. Germline CDR1 reads LNHDA; CDR2 reads SQIVND (reference sequence). Here the CDR3 reads CASRRRDVSYNEQFF. CDR3 sequence (DNA): TGTGCCAGTAGACGGAGGGACGTATCCTACAATGAGCAGTTCTTC.

The V and J genes are TRBV18 and TRBJ2-7; TRBD1 is a possible D gene (5 bases). Germline V lookup: CDR1 KGHSH, CDR2 LQKENI. The CDR3 runs 15 residues. Trimming cost V 3 bases and J 1 base, with 13 bases left between them. CDR3 loop: CASSPIQVPSYEQYF. The DNA for the CDR3 is TGTGCCAGCTCACCGATACAGGTTCCTTCCTACGAGCAGTACTTC.

This clone turned up a few times. This chain links TRBV15 with TRBJ2-7, with 9 nucleotides matching TRBD1. Germline V gene lookup returns CDR1 LNHNV and CDR2 YYDKDF (reference sequence). The CDR3 contains 14 residues. Trimming removed 2 bases from V and 6 bases from J; junction bases left unmatched: 5. The CDR3 here is CATSRTGQGGEQYF. Here the CDR3 DNA reads TGTGCCACCAGCAGAACGGGACAGGGAGGCGAGCAGTACTTC.

This clone appeared once. The rearrangement uses TRBV3-1 (or the pseudogene TRBV3-2) and TRBJ2-3; 8 nucleotides align to TRBD2. The CDR3 has 16 residues. Germline V CDR1 and CDR2: LGHDT, YNNKEL (reference sequence). The ends lost 1 base at V and 3 bases at J; junction bases unmatched: 6. The CDR3 bases are TGTGCCAGCAGCCAAGGACGGGGGGGCAAAACAGATACGCAGTATTTT. Protein: CASSQGRGGKTDTQYF.

This clone was seen a single time. The chain carries TRBV7-2 and TRBJ1-2; 7 nucleotides align to TRBD1. Germline V gene sequence: CDR1 SGHTA, CDR2 FQGNSA. The CDR3 length is 14 residues. V trimming: 1 base; J trimming: 6 bases; junction bases outside the gene matches: 5. CDR3 DNA: TGTGCCAGCAGCTTAGGACAGGGATACCATGGCTACACCTTC. This sequence encodes CASSLGQGYHGYTF. Full variable domain (remainder filled in from reference TRBV7-2 and TRBJ1-2): GAGVSQSPSNKVTEKGKDVELRCDPISGHTALYWYRQSLGQGLEFLIYFQGNSAPDKSGLPSDRFSAERTGGSVSTLTIQRTQQEDSAVYLCASSLGQGYHGYTFGSGTRLTVV.

The chain has TRBV25-1 and TRBJ2-3; no firm D call. V lost 5 bases and J 2 bases, leaving 2 bases between the germline ends. The germline CDR1 and CDR2 sequences are MGHDK and SYGVNS. The CDR3 contains 11 residues. DNA of the CDR3: TGTGCCAGCAGTCTCACAGATACGCAGTATTTT. It encodes CASSLTDTQYF.

V is TRBV10-3 and J is TRBJ2-5; TRBD1 aligns across 11 bases. The CDR3 extends over 15 amino acids. V trimming: 6 bases; J trimming: 4 bases; junction bases outside the gene matches: 7. The V gene's germline CDR1 is ENHRY and CDR2 SYGVKD. CDR3 in DNA: TGTGCCATCAGCGAAGGGACAGGGGGATCAGAGACCCAGTACTTC. Its protein product is CAISEGTGGSETQYF.

The chain uses TRBV27 and TRBJ2-6, with D perhaps TRBD1 (5 bases). The length of the CDR3 is 15 residues. Germline-derived CDR1 and CDR2 are MNHEY and SMNVEV (reference sequence). V was clipped by 5 bases and J by 0 bases, with 8 bases between them. Here the CDR3 reads CASSETGSGANVLTF. CDR3 DNA: TGTGCCAGCAGTGAAACAGGCTCTGGGGCCAACGTCCTGACTTTC.

The chain joins TRBV14 to TRBJ2-5; 7 bases map to TRBD1. Germline CDR1 and CDR2: SGHDN and FVKESK. The CDR3 contains 14 residues. V dropped 2 bases and J dropped 2; count of bases not matched to a gene: 2. CDR3 region: CASSQNRGQETQYF. CDR3 nucleotides: TGTGCCAGCAGCCAAAACAGGGGTCAAGAGACCCAGTACTTC.

This clone was seen only a few times. The chain couples TRBV5-1 to TRBJ2-1; weak D call: TRBD1 (6 bases). The CDR3 loop spans 16 amino acids. Deletions cut 4 bases from V and 6 bases from J, with 20 bases between. Germline V gene lookup returns CDR1 SGHRS and CDR2 YFSETQ. CDR3 sequence: CASSPPTGAGSNEQFF. Written as DNA, the CDR3 is TGCGCCAGCAGCCCCCCGACAGGAGCAGGGTCCAATGAGCAGTTCTTC.

The CDR3 region is CASSWTGMNTEAFF. Here the CDR3 DNA reads TGTGCCAGCAGTTGGACAGGGATGAACACTGAAGCTTTCTTT. V and J are TRBV6-6 and TRBJ1-1; TRBD1 matches at 8 bases. This CDR3 has 14 amino acids. CDR1 and CDR2 (germline): MNHNY, SVGAGI (reference sequence). Trimming took 4 bases from V and 0 from J; bases not matched to a gene: 1.

The V and J genes are TRBV7-9 and TRBJ2-3; D is uncertain. Germline V gene lookup returns CDR1 SEHNR and CDR2 FQNEAQ (reference sequence). The V end lost 5 bases, the J end lost 1 base, and 10 bases lay between the germline ends. The CDR3 extends over 14 amino acids. The CDR3 bases are TGTGCCAGCAGCCAAAACGCGGGCACAGATACGCAGTATTTT. Translation gives CASSQNAGTDTQYF.